The 2 T cell receptor beta chains below all came from one sample that was sequenced in a study of Graves' ophthalmopathy and Graves' hyperthyroidism. The authors amplified TCR beta CDR3 regions, and they did so from RNA transcripts for repertoire sequencing. Amplification began with first-round RT-PCR using HTBI primers, then second-round multiplex PCR was performed. TCRdb independently ran MiXCR on the multiplex PCR reads; one entry per CDR3 protein. The sample contains almost 750,000 distinct CDR3 sequences, 40% of which appear only once. Sequenced material: peripheral blood. Every receptor here comes from an adult man with Graves' ophthalmopathy.

On this clonotype itself: An end of the junction differs from the germline gene, which may be a read error. The chain has TRBV10-3 and TRBJ2-7; 10 bases align to TRBD1. From germline, CDR1 is ENHRY and CDR2 SYGVKD. The CDR3 has 14 amino acids. CDR3 in DNA: TGTGCCAGCAGTCCCGGGACAGGGGAGGACGAGCAGTACTTC. It is translated as CASSPGTGEDEQYF.

The V gene is TRBV5-8, the J gene TRBJ2-5; D uncertain. There are 15 residues in the CDR3. Trimming shortened V by 4 bases and J by 1 base, and 14 bases separated the two germline ends. Germline V gene lookup returns CDR1 SGHTS and CDR2 YDEGEE. The CDR3 nucleotides read TGTGCCAGCAGCCCCCCAGGAGCAGCCCAAGAGACCCAGTACTTC. Protein: CASSPPGAAQETQYF.